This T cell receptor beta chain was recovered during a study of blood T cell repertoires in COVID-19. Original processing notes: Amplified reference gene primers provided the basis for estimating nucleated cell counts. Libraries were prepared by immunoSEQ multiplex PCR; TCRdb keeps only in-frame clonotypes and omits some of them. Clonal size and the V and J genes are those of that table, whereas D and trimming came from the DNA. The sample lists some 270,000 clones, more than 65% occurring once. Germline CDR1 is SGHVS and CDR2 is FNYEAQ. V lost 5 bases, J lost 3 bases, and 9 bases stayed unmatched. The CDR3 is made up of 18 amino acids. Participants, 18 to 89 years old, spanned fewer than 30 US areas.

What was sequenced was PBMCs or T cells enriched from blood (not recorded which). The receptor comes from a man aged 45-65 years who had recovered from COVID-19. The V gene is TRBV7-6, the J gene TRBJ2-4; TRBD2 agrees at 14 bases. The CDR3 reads CASSLTSGGAGGKNIQYF. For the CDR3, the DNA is TGTGCCAGCAGCCTGACTAGCGGGGGGGCCGGAGGCAAAAACATTCAGTACTTC.